Included here is one T cell receptor (beta chain) sequence, with context. This CDR3 comprises 15 residues. Germline lookup yields CDR1 DFQATT and CDR2 SNEGSKA (reference sequence). V lost 7 bases to trimming and J lost 5 bases, with 21 bases between them. Via MiXCR, TCRdb re-called the 5' RACE reads, giving one row per CDR3 protein. The table has 40,000 to 65,000 distinct CDR3 sequences, approximately 23% seen once. Naive CD4+ cells had CD25+ Tregs removed. This TCR was recovered from a female donor with breast cancer. V usage is TRBV20-1 and J usage is TRBJ2-1, with D perhaps TRBD1 or TRBD2 (5 bases each). Sequenced input: tumor-infiltrating naive CD4+ T cells sorted from the breast tumor. Subset: naive CD4+ T cells, CD4+CD45RA+CD25-. The CDR3 region is CSGQRGITGNNEQFF. The CDR3 DNA is TGCAGTGGTCAGAGGGGCATTACTGGGAACAATGAGCAGTTCTTC.